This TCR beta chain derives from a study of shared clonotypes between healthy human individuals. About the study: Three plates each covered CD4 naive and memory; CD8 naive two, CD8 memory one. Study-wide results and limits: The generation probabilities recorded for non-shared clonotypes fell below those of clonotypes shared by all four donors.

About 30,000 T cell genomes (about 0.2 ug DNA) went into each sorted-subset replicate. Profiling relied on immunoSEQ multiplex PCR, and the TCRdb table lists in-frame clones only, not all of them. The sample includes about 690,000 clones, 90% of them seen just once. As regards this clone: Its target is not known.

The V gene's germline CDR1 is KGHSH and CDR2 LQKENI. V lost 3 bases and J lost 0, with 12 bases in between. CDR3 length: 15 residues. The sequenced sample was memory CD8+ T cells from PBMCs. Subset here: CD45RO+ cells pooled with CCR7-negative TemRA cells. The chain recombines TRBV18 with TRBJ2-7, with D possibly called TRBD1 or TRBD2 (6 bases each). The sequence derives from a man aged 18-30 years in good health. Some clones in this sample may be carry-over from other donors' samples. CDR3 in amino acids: CASSPAGTHSYEQYF. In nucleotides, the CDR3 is TGTGCCAGCTCACCGGCGGGGACACACTCCTACGAGCAGTACTTC.